A single sample gave rise to the 30 T cell receptor beta chains below, sequenced in a study of siplizumab effects on memory and regulatory T cells. The method was immunoSEQ multiplex PCR; TCRdb's version includes in-frame clones alone and lacks a portion of them. The sample yields about 120,000 clones, approximately 94% seen once. The sample consisted of non-Treg CD4+ T cells sorted from blood. The receptor set was obtained from a human donor in good health.

The genes are TRBV4-1 and TRBJ2-6; D unclear. Germline-derived CDR1 and CDR2 are MGHRA and YSYEKL. The CDR3 runs 16 residues. V was pared by 0 bases and J by 1 base, with 7 bases between. In DNA form, the CDR3 reads TGCGCCAGCAGCCAAGATATCCTATCTGGGGCCAACGTCCTGACTTTC. The encoded protein is CASSQDILSGANVLTF.

This sequence joins TRBV9 and TRBJ2-1; 10 bases align to TRBD2. The CDR3 loop spans 16 amino acids. Germline CDR1 SGDLS, CDR2 YYNGEE. Trimming cost V 0 bases and J 5 bases; bases outside gene matches: 5. The CDR3 spells CASSVGGLAHNNEQFF. The CDR3 DNA reads as TGTGCCAGCAGCGTAGGGGGACTAGCGCACAACAATGAGCAGTTCTTC.

This clone appeared a single time. The gene calls are TRBV5-1 and TRBJ1-1; 7 nucleotides match TRBD1. V was clipped by 0 bases and J by 4 bases; unmatched bases: 6. This CDR3 comprises 15 residues. Germline CDR1 is SGHRS and CDR2 is YFSETQ. The CDR3 protein is CASSLEGGATTEAFF. The CDR3 nucleotides are TGCGCCAGCAGCTTGGAAGGGGGCGCGACCACTGAAGCTTTCTTT. The whole variable domain, remainder taken from reference TRBV5-1 and TRBJ1-1, is KAGVTQTPRYLIKTRGQQVTLSCSPISGHRSVSWYQQTPGQGLQFLFEYFSETQRNKGNFPGRFSGRQFSNSRSEMNVSTLELGDSALYLCASSLEGGATTEAFFGQGTRLTVV.

CDR3: CASSYSTEAFF. CDR3 bases: TGTGCCAGCAGTTACTCCACTGAAGCTTTCTTT. The chain has TRBV6-5 and TRBJ1-1; D unclear. The V end was cut by 0 bases, the J end by 4 bases, with 0 bases between. The CDR3 is 11 residues long. Per germline, CDR1 MNHEY and CDR2 SVGAGI.

This sequence joins TRBV10-3 and TRBJ2-7; D not resolved. Germline lookup yields CDR1 ENHRY and CDR2 SYGVKD. Trimming pared 6 bases from V and 5 bases from J, leaving 8 bases between. This CDR3 region has 11 residues. CDR3 sequence: CAIRERDEQYF. The CDR3 DNA reads as TGTGCCATCAGGGAAAGGGACGAGCAGTACTTC.

The rearrangement links TRBV11-2 to TRBJ1-2; perhaps TRBD1 as D (5 bases). The CDR3 spans 13 residues. Germline loops: CDR1 SGHAT, CDR2 FQNNGV. The V and J ends lost 3 bases and 4 bases respectively, with 9 bases between them. The CDR3 nucleotides are TGTGCCAGCAGCTTTGGGGCGGGCTATGGCTACACCTTC. It encodes CASSFGAGYGYTF.

The chain recombines TRBV5-1 with TRBJ2-7; 9 bases agree with TRBD2. This CDR3 has 15 amino acids. The junction had 4 bases not matched to a gene; V was cut back by 1 base and J by 2 bases. CDR1 SGHRS and CDR2 YFSETQ come from the germline V gene. CDR3 sequence reads: CASSLYLAGTYEQYF. CDR3 in DNA: TGCGCCAGCAGCTTGTATCTAGCGGGGACCTACGAGCAGTACTTC.

V and J are TRBV5-1 and TRBJ2-2; D gene uncertain. Germline V CDR1 and CDR2: SGHRS, YFSETQ. CDR3 length: 16 residues. The ends were cut back, 2 bases at V and 0 bases at J, with 11 bases in the middle. The CDR3 here is CASSLLAQPNTGELFF. In nucleotides, the CDR3 is TGCGCCAGCAGCTTATTGGCCCAACCGAACACCGGGGAGCTGTTTTTT.

CDR3 in amino acids: CASSFIGREAYEKLFF. CDR3 in DNA: TGCGCCAGCAGCTTTATAGGACGGGAGGCCTATGAAAAACTGTTTTTT. The chain uses TRBV4-1 and TRBJ1-4; D remains unclear. This CDR3 region has 16 residues. The germline gives CDR1 MGHRA, CDR2 YSYEKL. The V end was cut by 5 bases, the J end by 6 bases, with 19 bases between.

The V call is TRBV19, the J call TRBJ1-2, with D unresolved. The V and J ends lost 3 bases and 6 bases respectively, with 17 bases between them. Germline V gene lookup returns CDR1 LNHDA and CDR2 SQIVND (reference sequence). This CDR3 spans 15 amino acids. The CDR3 is CASSMVVRGSDGYTF. The CDR3 coding sequence is TGTGCCAGTAGTATGGTAGTCCGGGGATCGGATGGCTACACCTTC.

The chain joins TRBV4-1 to TRBJ2-7, with 7 bases identical to TRBD1. Looked up from germline, CDR1 is MGHRA and CDR2 is YSYEKL. With V trimmed by 4 bases and J by 5 bases, 17 bases remained unmatched. The CDR3 loop spans 17 amino acids. The CDR3 sequence is CASSRDPGRNRGNEQYF. For the CDR3, the DNA is TGCGCCAGCAGCCGCGACCCTGGAAGGAACAGGGGAAACGAGCAGTACTTC.

Turning to this clone: Its ends do not fully match the called genes, so a read error is possible. This chain joins TRBV7-7 and TRBJ2-7, with 10 bases fitting TRBD1. The CDR3 has 15 residues. Germline values: CDR1 SSHAT, CDR2 FNYEAQ (reference sequence). CDR3 protein: CASSPGQGPGYEQYF. The CDR3 DNA follows: TGTGCTAGCAGCCCGGGACAGGGGCCGGGCTACGAGCAGTACTTC. Full variable domain (outside the CDR3, taken from reference TRBV7-7 and TRBJ2-7): GAGVSQSPRYKVTKRGQDVTLRCDPISSHATLYWYQQALGQGPEFLTYFNYEAQPDKSGLPSDRFSAERPEGSISTLTIQRTEQRDSAMYRCASSPGQGPGYEQYFGPGTRLTVT.

Only one count was recorded for this clone. The rearrangement uses TRBV19 and TRBJ2-1, with TRBD1 identical over 9 bases. Unmatched junction bases numbered 3, after V lost 0 bases and J lost 6 bases. Germline loops: CDR1 LNHDA, CDR2 SQIVND (reference sequence). The length of the CDR3 is 15 residues. The CDR3 region is CASSIDAGQGNEQFF. As DNA, the CDR3 is TGTGCCAGTAGTATAGATGCGGGACAGGGCAATGAGCAGTTCTTC.

This chain links TRBV10-3 with TRBJ1-4, with 7 bases identical to TRBD1. Germline CDR1 ENHRY, CDR2 SYGVKD. This CDR3 has 13 amino acids. V was clipped by 9 bases and J by 5 bases; unmatched bases: 6. The CDR3 reads CAIRDSRNEKLFF. CDR3 DNA: TGTGCCATTCGGGACAGTCGAAATGAAAAACTGTTTTTT.

This chain links TRBV6-4 with TRBJ2-4, with D hard to call. V lost 0 bases to trimming and J lost 6 bases, with 9 bases between them. The CDR3 runs 14 residues. CDR1 and CDR2 (germline): MRHNA, SNTAGT. The DNA of the CDR3 is TGTGCCAGCAGTGACTCGCCGTCGGCAAACATTCAGTACTTC. Residues: CASSDSPSANIQYF.

The rearrangement joins TRBV10-3 to TRBJ2-7; 9 bases are a match to TRBD2. In germline, CDR1 is ENHRY, CDR2 SYGVKD. The CDR3 sequence is 16 residues long. V shed 2 bases, J shed 4 bases, and the junction held 9 bases outside the gene matches. The CDR3, as DNA: TGTGCCATCAGTGAGCCGAGTGGGACTAGCACTTACGAGCAGTACTTC. Translation gives CAISEPSGTSTYEQYF.

The rearrangement uses TRBV25-1 and TRBJ2-1, with 10 bases identical to TRBD2. This CDR3 spans 14 amino acids. Losses at the gene ends were 8 bases for V and 2 bases for J; bases not matched to a gene: 3. Germline V gene lookup returns CDR1 MGHDK and CDR2 SYGVNS. The CDR3, as DNA: TGTGCCAGCCTAGCGGGAGTGCCCTACAATGAGCAGTTCTTC. Its translation: CASLAGVPYNEQFF.

J is TRBJ2-1 and V is TRBV7-9; D assignment may be TRBD1 or TRBD2 (5 bases each). This CDR3 comprises 16 residues. V lost 3 bases and J 4 bases, leaving 16 bases between the germline ends. Germline V lookup: CDR1 SEHNR, CDR2 FQNEAQ (reference sequence). DNA for the CDR3: TGTGCCAGCAGCTTTTATGCCGGGACCACGTACAATGAGCAGTTCTTC. As protein: CASSFYAGTTYNEQFF.

V gene TRBV18 combines with J gene TRBJ1-6; D is perhaps TRBD1 (5 bases). Germline-derived CDR1 and CDR2 are KGHSH and LQKENI. This CDR3 spans 17 amino acids. V was clipped by 0 bases and J by 6 bases, with 15 bases between them. In DNA, the CDR3 is TGTGCCAGCTCACCACCGAGGGGTGGAGGTGGTAATTCACCCCTCCACTTT. It translates to CASSPPRGGGGNSPLHF.

The rearrangement uses TRBV2 and TRBJ1-1; D ambiguous. This CDR3 contains 15 residues. Trimming cost V 2 bases and J 7 bases, with 17 bases left between them. CDR1 and CDR2 (germline): SNHLY, FYNNEI. The CDR3 sequence: CASSENLRGRGEAFF. The CDR3 bases are TGTGCCAGCAGTGAAAATCTTCGCGGCCGGGGTGAAGCTTTCTTT.

This clone has a single count. In DNA, the CDR3 is TGTGCCAGCAGCTTACCTAATGAAAAACTGTTTTTT. This translates into CASSLPNEKLFF. This chain joins TRBV5-4 and TRBJ1-4, with D unresolved. The CDR3 runs 12 residues. In germline, CDR1 is SGHNT, CDR2 YYREEE (reference sequence). V lost 2 bases and J lost 3, with 2 bases in between.

The rearrangement links TRBV6-6 to TRBJ2-3, with 9 bases identical to TRBD2. The germline V gene has CDR1 MNHNY and CDR2 SVGAGI (reference sequence). V dropped 2 bases and J dropped 0; count of bases not matched to a gene: 3. The CDR3 is made up of 16 amino acids. CDR3 protein: CASSYGLAGSTDTQYF. In DNA form, the CDR3 reads TGTGCCAGCAGTTACGGGCTAGCGGGGAGCACAGATACGCAGTATTTT.

The chain recombines TRBV9 with TRBJ2-1; 9 bases match TRBD1. CDR3 size: 15 residues. Trimming cost V 5 bases and J 7 bases; bases outside gene matches: 10. The germline CDR1 and CDR2 sequences are SGDLS and YYNGEE. The CDR3 region is CASRTGTGLRNEQFF. The CDR3 DNA follows: TGTGCCAGCAGGACCGGGACAGGGTTAAGGAATGAGCAGTTCTTC.

The rearrangement uses TRBV9 and TRBJ1-2; 7 positions agree with TRBD1. CDR1 is SGDLS and CDR2 is YYNGEE in the germline V gene. This CDR3 has 16 residues. With V trimmed by 4 bases and J by 4 bases, 13 bases remained unmatched. In DNA, the CDR3 is TGTGCCAGCAGCCCCACAACCGGGACAGCGAGCTATGGCTACACCTTC. This sequence encodes CASSPTTGTASYGYTF.

The CDR3 DNA is TGTGCCAGCAGTTACTCTTCCCAGGCGATCTATGGCTACACCTTC. Translated, it gives CASSYSSQAIYGYTF. This chain links TRBV6-5 with TRBJ1-2; D ambiguous. V dropped 0 bases and J dropped 4 bases, with 12 bases sitting between them. The CDR3 sequence is 15 residues long. CDR1 and CDR2 from the germline V gene are MNHEY and SVGAGI.

The chain employs TRBV7-9 and TRBJ1-2; D unclear. This CDR3 comprises 12 residues. V dropped 5 bases and J dropped 6 bases, with 10 bases sitting between them. Germline CDR1 and CDR2: SEHNR and FQNEAQ (reference sequence). For the CDR3, the DNA is TGTGCCAGCAGCCCAGGCAAGCATGGCTACACCTTC. This encodes CASSPGKHGYTF.

As concerns this clone: This sample includes further DNA sequences coding for the same CDR3. The chain couples TRBV18 to TRBJ1-2; D remains ambiguous. Looked up from germline, CDR1 is KGHSH and CDR2 is LQKENI. With 3 bases removed from V and 3 bases from J, the gap between germline ends came to 8 bases. The CDR3 has 13 residues. The CDR3 nucleotides read TGTGCCAGCTCACCCTCAGTAGACTATGGCTACACCTTC. Protein product: CASSPSVDYGYTF.

The chain recombines TRBV6-5 with TRBJ2-7, with D unclear. The germline V gene encodes CDR1 MNHEY and CDR2 SVGAGI. V was shortened by 5 bases and J by 0 bases, with 11 bases between the two germline ends. The CDR3 is 14 residues long. The CDR3 loop is CASSTSQSSYEQYF. CDR3 DNA: TGTGCCAGCAGTACGAGCCAGAGCTCCTACGAGCAGTACTTC.

This rearrangement joins TRBV27 to TRBJ2-5; 12 bases are a match to TRBD1. This CDR3 comprises 16 residues. The germline V gene has CDR1 MNHEY and CDR2 SMNVEV (reference sequence). Unmatched junction bases numbered 7, after V lost 3 bases and J lost 5 bases. The CDR3 coding sequence is TGTGCCAGCAGTTTTGGGGGGACAGGGGGCCATGAGACCCAGTACTTC. Translation gives CASSFGGTGGHETQYF.

V usage is TRBV29-1 and J usage is TRBJ2-5; 8 bases align to TRBD2. The ends lost 7 bases at V and 1 base at J; junction bases unmatched: 5. This CDR3 contains 13 residues. Germline V gene data show CDR1 as SQVTM and CDR2 as ANQGSEA. The CDR3 loop is CSALRGAQETQYF. The CDR3 DNA is TGCAGCGCCCTGCGGGGGGCCCAAGAGACCCAGTACTTC.